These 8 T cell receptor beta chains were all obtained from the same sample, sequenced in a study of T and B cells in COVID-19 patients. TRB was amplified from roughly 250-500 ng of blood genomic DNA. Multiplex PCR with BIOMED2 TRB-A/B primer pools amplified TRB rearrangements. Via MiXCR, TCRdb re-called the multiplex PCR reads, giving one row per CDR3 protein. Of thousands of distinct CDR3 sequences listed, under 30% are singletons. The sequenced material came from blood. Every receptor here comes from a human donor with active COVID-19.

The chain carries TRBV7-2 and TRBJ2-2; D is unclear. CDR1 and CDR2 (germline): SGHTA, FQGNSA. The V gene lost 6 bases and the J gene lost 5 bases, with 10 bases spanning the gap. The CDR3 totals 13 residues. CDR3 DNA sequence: TGTGCCAGCAGGGCAACCCGTACCGGGGAGCTGTTTTTT. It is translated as CASRATRTGELFF.

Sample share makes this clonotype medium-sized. The CDR3 loop reads CASSEGTSGLAAQYF. In nucleotides, the CDR3 is TGTGCCAGCAGTGAAGGGACTAGCGGGCTCGCAGCGCAGTATTTT. V gene TRBV6-1 combines with J gene TRBJ2-3, with TRBD2 matching over 11 bases. This CDR3 spans 15 amino acids. Germline loops: CDR1 MNHNS, CDR2 SASEGT. V gave up 1 base and J gave up 10 bases; unmatched junction bases: 7.

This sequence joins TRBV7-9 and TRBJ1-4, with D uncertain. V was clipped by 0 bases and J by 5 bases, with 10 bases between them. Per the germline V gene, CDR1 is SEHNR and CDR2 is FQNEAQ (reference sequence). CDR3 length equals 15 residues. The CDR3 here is CASSLAGSRNEKLFF. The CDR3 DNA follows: TGTGCCAGCAGCTTAGCCGGGTCTAGGAATGAAAAACTGTTTTTT.

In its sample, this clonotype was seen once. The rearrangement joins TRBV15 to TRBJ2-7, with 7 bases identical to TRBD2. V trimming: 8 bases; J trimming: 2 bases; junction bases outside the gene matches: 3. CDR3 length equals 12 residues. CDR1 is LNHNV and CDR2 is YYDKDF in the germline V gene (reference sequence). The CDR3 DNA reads TGTGCCACCTGGGCGGGGGCCTACGAGCAGTACTTC. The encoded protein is CATWAGAYEQYF. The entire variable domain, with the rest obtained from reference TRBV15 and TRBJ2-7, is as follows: DAMVIQNPRYQVTQFGKPVTLSCSQTLNHNVMYWYQQKSSQAPKLLFHYYDKDFNNEADTPDNFQSRRPNTSFCFLDIRSPGLGDTAMYLCATWAGAYEQYFGPGTRLTVT.

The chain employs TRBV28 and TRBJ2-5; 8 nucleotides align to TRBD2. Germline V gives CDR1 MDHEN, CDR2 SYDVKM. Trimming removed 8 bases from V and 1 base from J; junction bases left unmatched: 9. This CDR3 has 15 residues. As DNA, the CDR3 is TGTGCCAGCCAATTAGCGGGGCAAACCCAAGAGACCCAGTACTTC. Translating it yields CASQLAGQTQETQYF.

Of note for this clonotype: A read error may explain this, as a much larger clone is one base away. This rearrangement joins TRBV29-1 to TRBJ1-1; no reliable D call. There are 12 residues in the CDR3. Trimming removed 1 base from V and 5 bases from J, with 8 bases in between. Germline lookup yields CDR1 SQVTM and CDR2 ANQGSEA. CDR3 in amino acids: CSVEGGHTEAFF. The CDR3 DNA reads TGCAGCGTTGAAGGGGGTCATACTGAAGCTTTCTTT.

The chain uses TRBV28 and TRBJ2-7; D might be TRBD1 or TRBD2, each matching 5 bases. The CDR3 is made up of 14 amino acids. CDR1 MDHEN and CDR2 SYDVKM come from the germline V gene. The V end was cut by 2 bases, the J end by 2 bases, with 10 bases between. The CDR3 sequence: CASSLTGPTYEQYF. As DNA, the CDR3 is TGTGCCAGCAGTTTAACGGGGCCAACCTACGAGCAGTACTTC.

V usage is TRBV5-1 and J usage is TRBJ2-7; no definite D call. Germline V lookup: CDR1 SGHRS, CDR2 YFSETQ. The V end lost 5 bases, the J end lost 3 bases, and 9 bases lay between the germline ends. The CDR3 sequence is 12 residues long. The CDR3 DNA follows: TGCGCCAGCAGTGAACTCCTCTACGAGCAGTACTTC. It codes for CASSELLYEQYF.